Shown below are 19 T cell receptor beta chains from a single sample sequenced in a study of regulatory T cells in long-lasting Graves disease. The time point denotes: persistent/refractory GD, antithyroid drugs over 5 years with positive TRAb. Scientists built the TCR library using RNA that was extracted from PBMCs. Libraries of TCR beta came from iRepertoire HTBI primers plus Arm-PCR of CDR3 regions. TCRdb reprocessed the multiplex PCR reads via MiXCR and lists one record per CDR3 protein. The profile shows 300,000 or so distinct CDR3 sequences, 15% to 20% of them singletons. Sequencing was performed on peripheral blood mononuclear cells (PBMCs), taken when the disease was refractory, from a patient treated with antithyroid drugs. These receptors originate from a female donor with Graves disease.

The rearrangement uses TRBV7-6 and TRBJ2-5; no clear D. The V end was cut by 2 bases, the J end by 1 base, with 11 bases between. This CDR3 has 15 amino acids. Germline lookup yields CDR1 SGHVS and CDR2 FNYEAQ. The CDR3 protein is CASSLTWRPQETQYF. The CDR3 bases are TGTGCCAGCAGCTTAACTTGGCGGCCCCAAGAGACCCAGTACTTC.

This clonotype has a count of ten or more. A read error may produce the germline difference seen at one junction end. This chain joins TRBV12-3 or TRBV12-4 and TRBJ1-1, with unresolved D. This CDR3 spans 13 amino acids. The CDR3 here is CASTRETNTEAFF. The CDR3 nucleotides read TGTGCCAGCACACGGGAAACCAACACTGAGGCTTTCTTT.

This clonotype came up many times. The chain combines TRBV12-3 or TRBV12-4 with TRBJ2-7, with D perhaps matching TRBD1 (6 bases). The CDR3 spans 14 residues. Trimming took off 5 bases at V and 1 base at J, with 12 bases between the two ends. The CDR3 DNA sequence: TGTGCCAGCAGTGAACAGGGAAGGTCCTACGAGCAGTACTTC. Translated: CASSEQGRSYEQYF.

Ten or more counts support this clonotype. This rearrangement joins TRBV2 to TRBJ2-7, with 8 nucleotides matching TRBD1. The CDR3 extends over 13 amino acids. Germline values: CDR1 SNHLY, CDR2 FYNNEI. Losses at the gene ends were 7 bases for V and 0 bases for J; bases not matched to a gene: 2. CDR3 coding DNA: TGTGCCAGCACCGACAGGGGCTCCTACGAGCAGTACTTC. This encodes CASTDRGSYEQYF.

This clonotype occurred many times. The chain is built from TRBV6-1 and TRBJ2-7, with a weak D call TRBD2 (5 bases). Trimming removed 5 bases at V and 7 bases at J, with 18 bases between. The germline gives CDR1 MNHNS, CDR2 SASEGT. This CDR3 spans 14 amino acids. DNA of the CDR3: TGTGCCAGCAGTCGCCGGGAATCACCTGGAGAGCAGTACTTC. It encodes CASSRRESPGEQYF.

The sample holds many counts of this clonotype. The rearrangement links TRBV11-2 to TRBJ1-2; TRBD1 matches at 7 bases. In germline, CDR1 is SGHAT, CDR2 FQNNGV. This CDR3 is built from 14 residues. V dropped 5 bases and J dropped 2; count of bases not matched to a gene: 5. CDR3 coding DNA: TGTGCCAGCAGCCCCATGACAGGGAACTATGGCTACACCTTC. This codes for CASSPMTGNYGYTF.

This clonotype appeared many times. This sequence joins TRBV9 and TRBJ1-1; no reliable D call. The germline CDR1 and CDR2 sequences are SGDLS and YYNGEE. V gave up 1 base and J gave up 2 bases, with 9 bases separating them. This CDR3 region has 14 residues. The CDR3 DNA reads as TGTGCCAGCAGCGTATTGGGGAGAAACACTGAAGCTTTCTTT. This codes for CASSVLGRNTEAFF.

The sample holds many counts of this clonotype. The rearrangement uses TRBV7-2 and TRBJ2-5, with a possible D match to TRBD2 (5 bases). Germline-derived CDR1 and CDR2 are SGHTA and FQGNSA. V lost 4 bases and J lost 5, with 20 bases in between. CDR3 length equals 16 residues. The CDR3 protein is CASSWELHTRKETQYF. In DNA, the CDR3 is TGTGCCAGCAGCTGGGAACTGCACACTAGGAAGGAGACCCAGTACTTC. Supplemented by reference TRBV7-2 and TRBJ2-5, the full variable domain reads GAGVSQSPSNKVTEKGKDVELRCDPISGHTALYWYRQSLGQGLEFLIYFQGNSAPDKSGLPSDRFSAERTGGSVSTLTIQRTQQEDSAVYLCASSWELHTRKETQYFGPGTRLLVL.

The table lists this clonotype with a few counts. DNA for the CDR3: TGTGCCTGGAGTGTTCTCGACAGGGGCTCTGAAGCTTTCTTT. Protein: CAWSVLDRGSEAFF. This rearrangement joins TRBV30 to TRBJ1-1; 8 nucleotides align to TRBD1. The CDR3 runs 14 residues. The germline CDR1 and CDR2 sequences are GTSNPN and SVGIG (reference sequence). V dropped 0 bases and J dropped 6; count of bases not matched to a gene: 6. Full variable domain (remainder filled in from reference TRBV30 and TRBJ1-1): SQTIHQWPATLVQPVGSPLSLECTVEGTSNPNLYWYRQAAGRGLQLLFYSVGIGQISSEVPQNLSASRPQDRQFILSSKKLLLSDSGFYLCAWSVLDRGSEAFFGQGTRLTVV.

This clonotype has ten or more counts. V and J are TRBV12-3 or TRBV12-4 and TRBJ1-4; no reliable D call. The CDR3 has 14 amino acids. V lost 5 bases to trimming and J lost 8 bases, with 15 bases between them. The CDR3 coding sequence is TGTGCCAGCAGTCAGTGGGCCGTGGCCGAAAAACTGTTTTTT. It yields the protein CASSQWAVAEKLFF.

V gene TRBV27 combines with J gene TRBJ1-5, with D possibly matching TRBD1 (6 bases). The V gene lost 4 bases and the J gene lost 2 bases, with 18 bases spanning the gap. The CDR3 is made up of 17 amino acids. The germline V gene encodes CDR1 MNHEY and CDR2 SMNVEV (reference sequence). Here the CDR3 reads CASSSSQGRDGNQPQHF. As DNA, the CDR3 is TGTGCCAGCAGTTCCTCACAGGGACGAGACGGCAATCAGCCCCAGCATTTT.

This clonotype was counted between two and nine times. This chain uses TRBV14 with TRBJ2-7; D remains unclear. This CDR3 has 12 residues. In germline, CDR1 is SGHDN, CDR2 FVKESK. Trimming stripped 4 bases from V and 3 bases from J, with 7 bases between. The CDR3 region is CASSRPYYEQYF. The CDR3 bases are TGTGCCAGCAGCCGACCGTACTACGAGCAGTACTTC.

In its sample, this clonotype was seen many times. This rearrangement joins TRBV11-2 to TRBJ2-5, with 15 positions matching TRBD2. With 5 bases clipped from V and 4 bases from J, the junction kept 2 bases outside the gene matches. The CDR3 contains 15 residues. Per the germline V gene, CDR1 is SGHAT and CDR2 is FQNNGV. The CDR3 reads CASSQGLAGGETQYF. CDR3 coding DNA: TGTGCCAGCAGCCAGGGACTAGCGGGAGGAGAGACCCAGTACTTC.

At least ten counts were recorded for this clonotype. This CDR3 is CASSSGQRLGYTF. The DNA of the CDR3 is TGCGCCAGCAGCTCGGGCCAGAGACTTGGCTACACCTTC. The chain recombines TRBV5-1 with TRBJ1-2; D ambiguous. CDR3 length equals 13 residues. V lost 3 bases, J lost 7 bases, and 13 bases lay in between. Germline V gene lookup returns CDR1 SGHRS and CDR2 YFSETQ. Based on the CDR3 plus reference TRBV5-1 and TRBJ1-2, the full variable domain is KAGVTQTPRYLIKTRGQQVTLSCSPISGHRSVSWYQQTPGQGLQFLFEYFSETQRNKGNFPGRFSGRQFSNSRSEMNVSTLELGDSALYLCASSSGQRLGYTFGSGTRLTVV.

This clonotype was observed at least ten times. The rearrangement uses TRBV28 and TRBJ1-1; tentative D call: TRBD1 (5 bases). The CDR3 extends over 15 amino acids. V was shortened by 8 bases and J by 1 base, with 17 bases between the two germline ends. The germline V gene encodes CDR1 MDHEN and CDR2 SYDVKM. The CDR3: CASLYRGLGNTEAFF. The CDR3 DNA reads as TGTGCCAGCCTATATCGGGGCCTGGGGAACACTGAAGCTTTCTTT.

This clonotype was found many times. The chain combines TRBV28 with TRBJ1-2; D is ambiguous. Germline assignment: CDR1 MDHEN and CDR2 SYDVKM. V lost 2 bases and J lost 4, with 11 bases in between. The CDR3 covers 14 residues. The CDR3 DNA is TGTGCCAGCAGTTTACGGACGGACCCCTATGGCTACACCTTC. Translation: CASSLRTDPYGYTF.

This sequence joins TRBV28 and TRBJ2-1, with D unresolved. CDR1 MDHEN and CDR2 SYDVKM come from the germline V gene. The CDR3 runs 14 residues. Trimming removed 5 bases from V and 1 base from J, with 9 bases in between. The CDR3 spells CASSQAPSYNEQFF. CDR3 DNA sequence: TGTGCCAGCAGTCAGGCACCATCCTACAATGAGCAGTTCTTC.

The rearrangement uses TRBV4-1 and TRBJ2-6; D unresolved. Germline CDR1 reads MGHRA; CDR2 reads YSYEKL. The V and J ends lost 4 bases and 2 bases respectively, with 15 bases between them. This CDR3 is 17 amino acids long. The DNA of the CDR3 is TGCGCCAGCAGCCTTAACCCTGGGGAACCTGGGGCCAACGTCCTGACTTTC. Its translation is CASSLNPGEPGANVLTF.

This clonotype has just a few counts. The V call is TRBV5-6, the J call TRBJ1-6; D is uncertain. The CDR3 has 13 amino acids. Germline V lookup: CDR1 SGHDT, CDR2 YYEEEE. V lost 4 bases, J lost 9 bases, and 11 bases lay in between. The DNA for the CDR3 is TGTGCCAGCAGCCCGCGCCGGATTTCACCCCTCCACTTT. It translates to CASSPRRISPLHF.